Described below is a single T cell receptor beta chain sequence and its context. Its antigen target is currently unknown. Base qualities are missing; no much larger clone stands one base away. The time point label of this sample denotes: at surgical resection after neoadjuvant nivolumab +/- ipilimumab. Samples came from the phase 2 randomized NEOSTAR trial, which tested neoadjuvant nivolumab or nivolumab plus ipilimumab followed by surgery in operable NSCLC. The data stem from a study of neoadjuvant nivolumab and ipilimumab in lung cancer (dated by TCRdb to 2020 to 2021). Looking at the study overall: Nivolumab was given at 3 mg/kg intravenously on days 1, 15 and 29, and the combination arm added ipilimumab 1 mg/kg on day 1 only. The study compared TCR repertoires in pretherapy (baseline) peripheral blood with TCR repertoires in tumors resected at surgery following neoadjuvant immune checkpoint blockade. Of the approximately 46 patients with operable NSCLC treated in the trial, approximately 23 were randomized to nivolumab monotherapy and 21 to nivolumab plus ipilimumab. For each study arm, the primary endpoint of the trial was the rate of major pathologic response (MPR) in the intention-to-treat population. Matched pretherapy and resected tumor pairs were analyzed from seven patients, of whom four had been treated with nivolumab and three with nivolumab plus ipilimumab.

Overall results and qualifications from the work: Pretherapy blood TCR richness correlated positively with richness in tumors resected after neoadjuvant therapy (Spearman R of about 0.82). Compared with tumor-adjacent uninvolved lung, resected tumors had greater TCR richness and clonality, and increases showed up in more of the dual-therapy-treated tumors. No significant correlation was found between TCR clonality and pathologic tumor regression, and only one major-pathologic-response sample was available for the clonality analysis. From pretherapy to surgery, tumor T-cell richness and clonality went up in three of three dual-therapy tumors, versus only two of four nivolumab-treated tumors. A small number of samples was subjected to TCR sequencing.

The CDR1 and CDR2 encoded by the germline V gene are KGHSH and LQKENI. The CDR3 runs 15 residues from the cysteine to the phenylalanine. The DNA shown is the 45-base CDR3, in frame from base 1. V gives up 2 bases and J gives up 4 bases, and the segment between their germline ends measures 11 bases. Preparation of the library involved the immunoSEQ multiplex PCR assay. As for how the authors treated the data: Repertoires were summarized by richness and clonality, and significantly expanded and contracted clones were identified between pre- and post-therapy samples. The table was pulled from immuneACCESS by TCRdb, which kept in-frame rearrangements only. Such tables lose some clones; where checked, under half of the loss comes from unresolved V genes, and the rest has no known cause. V and J calls and clone size are those listed in that table; D and trimming were worked out from the DNA. The sample table records 25,000 to 30,000 clones; roughly 80% of these occur just once. The ten largest make up roughly 8.9% of the sample.

The material sequenced was tumor tissue, taken after neoadjuvant nivolumab, alone or with ipilimumab, at or shortly before surgery. The chain is assembled from TRBV18 and TRBJ1-4; the D gene identity is not certain. The receptor was isolated from an adult with non-small cell lung cancer. The nucleotide sequence is TGTGCCAGCTCACCAATGGCGGCGGGTAATGAAAAACTGTTTTTT. This gives the protein CASSPMAAGNEKLFF.